Below are 21 T cell receptor beta chains sequenced from a single sample in a study of shared clonotypes between healthy human individuals (dated by TCRdb to 2020 to 2021). The method behind the library was the immunoSEQ multiplex PCR assay. Imported from immuneACCESS, the table was reduced by TCRdb to in-frame sequences with V and J called. These copies leave out some clones; in studies compared against another copy, an unresolved V gene accounts for under half, and the cause of the remainder is not known. This sample is represented by roughly 700,000 clones; around 74% of them were singletons. The leading ten clones occupy about 1.8% of the sample. Source material: memory CD4+ T cells sorted from blood. The cell subset or site label, as the study defines it: CD45RA-negative fraction. These receptors all come from a woman in her thirties in good health.

The rearrangement joins TRBV11-2 to TRBJ2-2; TRBD2 matches at 7 bases. This CDR3 comprises 17 residues. After removal of 1 base from V and 3 bases from J, the junction contained 8 bases not matched to a gene. Per germline, CDR1 SGHAT and CDR2 FQNNGV. CDR3 DNA sequence: TGTGCCAGCAGCTTAGCCCTGACTAGCCGGGACACCGGGGAGCTGTTTTTT. This encodes CASSLALTSRDTGELFF.

The rearrangement uses TRBV6-1 and TRBJ2-3; no reliable D call. Trimming cost V 7 bases and J 0 bases, with 11 bases left between them. The CDR3 has 14 residues. CDR1 is MNHNS and CDR2 is SASEGT in the germline V gene. CDR3 sequence: CASTRTRSTDTQYF. The CDR3 DNA reads as TGTGCCAGCACCCGGACCCGAAGCACAGATACGCAGTATTTT.

The chain is built from TRBV15 and TRBJ2-1, with D perhaps TRBD2 (6 bases). This CDR3 spans 17 amino acids. The germline gives CDR1 LNHNV, CDR2 YYDKDF (reference sequence). Trimming removed 3 bases at V and 8 bases at J, with 23 bases between. In nucleotides, the CDR3 is TGTGCCACCAGCAGTGCTACCCCTTGGAGGGACGGCGATGAGCAGTTCTTC. This sequence encodes CATSSATPWRDGDEQFF.

The chain recombines TRBV2 with TRBJ2-4; unclear D gene. The germline V and J ends were trimmed by 4 bases and 5 bases, with 15 bases remaining between them. CDR1 SNHLY and CDR2 FYNNEI come from the germline V gene. CDR3 size: 15 residues. The CDR3 sequence is CASSAEATPQNIQYF. In DNA, the CDR3 is TGTGCCAGCAGTGCCGAGGCCACGCCCCAAAACATTCAGTACTTC.

The chain is built from TRBV14 and TRBJ2-7, with 7 bases lining up with TRBD2. The CDR3 totals 15 residues. The germline V gene has CDR1 SGHDN and CDR2 FVKESK. After removal of 0 bases from V and 8 bases from J, the junction contained 10 bases not matched to a gene. The CDR3 protein is CASSQDLGGGYQQYF. In nucleotides, the CDR3 is TGTGCCAGCAGCCAAGACCTCGGCGGGGGTTATCAGCAGTACTTC.

The gene calls are TRBV5-4 and TRBJ2-1; TRBD2 agrees at 8 bases. V gave up 4 bases and J gave up 5 bases; unmatched junction bases: 8. CDR1 and CDR2 (germline): SGHNT, YYREEE (reference sequence). This CDR3 spans 15 amino acids. CDR3 nucleotides: TGTGCCAGCAGCCCTAGCGGGCAGCCCGACAATGAGCAGTTCTTC. This gives the protein CASSPSGQPDNEQFF.

As regards this clone: Additional DNA sequences in this sample encode the identical CDR3. CDR3 sequence (DNA): TGCGCCAGCAGCCTCGGACAGGAAAATCAGCCCCAGCATTTT. The encoded protein is CASSLGQENQPQHF. The rearrangement uses TRBV5-1 and TRBJ1-5; 7 nucleotides align to TRBD1. The germline V gene encodes CDR1 SGHRS and CDR2 YFSETQ. V was pared by 4 bases and J by 4 bases, with 5 bases of the junction left unmatched. This CDR3 is built from 14 residues.

The chain combines TRBV28 with TRBJ2-7, with TRBD2 matching over 15 bases. The germline CDR1 and CDR2 sequences are MDHEN and SYDVKM. The CDR3 sequence is 20 residues long. V was clipped by 3 bases and J by 4 bases; unmatched bases: 16. The CDR3 spells CASSFPLGLAGGLSLYEQYF. The CDR3 coding sequence is TGTGCCAGCAGTTTTCCGTTGGGACTAGCGGGAGGCCTTTCGCTGTACGAGCAGTACTTC.

This chain links TRBV25-1 with TRBJ2-1; D unresolved. The V end lost 4 bases, the J end lost 0 bases, and 13 bases lay between the germline ends. This CDR3 has 16 residues. Germline CDR1 and CDR2: MGHDK and SYGVNS. CDR3 loop: CASSVELPSSYNEQFF. In DNA form, the CDR3 reads TGTGCCAGCAGTGTAGAACTCCCAAGCTCCTACAATGAGCAGTTCTTC. Looking up the rest from reference TRBV25-1 and TRBJ2-1 gives the full variable domain: EADIYQTPRYLVIGTGKKITLECSQTMGHDKMYWYQQDPGMELHLIHYSYGVNSTEKGDLSSESTVSRIRTEHFPLTLESARPSHTSQYLCASSVELPSSYNEQFFGPGTRLTVL.

This sequence joins TRBV14 and TRBJ2-6; possibly TRBD1 for D (5 bases). The germline V and J ends were trimmed by 3 bases and 0 bases, with 24 bases remaining between them. The V gene's germline CDR1 is SGHDN and CDR2 FVKESK. This CDR3 has 21 residues. Here the CDR3 reads CASSHPRARTGGISGANVLTF. The CDR3 bases are TGTGCCAGCAGCCATCCCCGGGCCCGAACAGGTGGAATCTCTGGGGCCAACGTCCTGACTTTC.

This rearrangement joins TRBV19 to TRBJ2-3; possibly TRBD1 for D (5 bases). This CDR3 region has 11 residues. V was cut by 1 base and J by 10 bases, with 6 bases left in between. Germline CDR1 LNHDA, CDR2 SQIVND (reference sequence). The DNA for the CDR3 is TGTGCCAGTAGTATAGGCAGGGCGCAGTATTTT. This gives the protein CASSIGRAQYF.

The chain is built from TRBV29-1 and TRBJ2-5; the match to TRBD2 covers 11 bases. Germline V gene lookup returns CDR1 SQVTM and CDR2 ANQGSEA. J was trimmed by 0 bases and V by 7 bases; bases with no gene match: 10. This CDR3 has 16 amino acids. The DNA for the CDR3 is TGCAGCGCCTCCGGGACTAGCGGAGTGTACCAAGAGACCCAGTACTTC. Protein: CSASGTSGVYQETQYF.

The genes are TRBV5-1 and TRBJ1-3, with D perhaps matching TRBD1 (6 bases). The CDR3 consists of 14 residues. V lost 3 bases and J 3 bases, leaving 10 bases between the germline ends. In germline, CDR1 is SGHRS, CDR2 YFSETQ. The CDR3 region is CASSSGTLGNTIYF. The CDR3 DNA follows: TGCGCCAGCAGCTCCGGGACACTTGGAAACACCATATATTTT.

This chain links TRBV29-1 with TRBJ2-2, with TRBD1 matching over 7 bases. The CDR3 covers 13 residues. Germline assignment: CDR1 SQVTM and CDR2 ANQGSEA. V trimming: 6 bases; J trimming: 1 base; junction bases outside the gene matches: 2. CDR3: CSVRQGNTGELFF. CDR3 nucleotide sequence: TGCAGCGTCCGACAGGGGAACACCGGGGAGCTGTTTTTT.

CDR3 region: CASSAGTSGDSYEQYF. DNA for the CDR3: TGCGCCAGCAGCGCAGGGACTAGCGGAGATTCCTACGAGCAGTACTTC. V gene TRBV5-1 combines with J gene TRBJ2-7; 11 nucleotides align to TRBD2. With V trimmed by 4 bases and J by 1 base, 7 bases remained unmatched. CDR3 length equals 16 residues. Germline values: CDR1 SGHRS, CDR2 YFSETQ. The whole variable domain, remainder taken from reference TRBV5-1 and TRBJ2-7, is KAGVTQTPRYLIKTRGQQVTLSCSPISGHRSVSWYQQTPGQGLQFLFEYFSETQRNKGNFPGRFSGRQFSNSRSEMNVSTLELGDSALYLCASSAGTSGDSYEQYFGPGTRLTVT.

Points on this clone: The same CDR3 can be traced to other DNA sequences in this sample. The chain carries TRBV7-9 and TRBJ2-7; 9 bases align to TRBD2. Germline assignment: CDR1 SEHNR and CDR2 FQNEAQ (reference sequence). This CDR3 spans 15 amino acids. V was pared by 3 bases and J by 1 base, with 4 bases of the junction left unmatched. In nucleotides, the CDR3 is TGTGCCAGCAGCTTGGCGGGAGGGAGGTCCTACGAGCAGTACTTC. This translates into CASSLAGGRSYEQYF.

The V gene is TRBV19, the J gene TRBJ2-1; TRBD2 is a possible D gene (6 bases). This CDR3 comprises 14 residues. The V gene lost 0 bases and the J gene lost 7 bases, with 10 bases spanning the gap. Germline V gene data show CDR1 as LNHDA and CDR2 as SQIVND (reference sequence). The CDR3 region has the DNA TGTGCCAGTAGTATAGATTGGACTATGAATGAGCAGTTCTTC. Translating it yields CASSIDWTMNEQFF.

The genes are TRBV27 and TRBJ2-7; a weak D match, TRBD1 (5 bases). The CDR3 covers 14 residues. Per germline, CDR1 MNHEY and CDR2 SMNVEV (reference sequence). Trimming took 7 bases from V and 0 from J, leaving 13 bases between them. As DNA, the CDR3 is TGTGCCAGCAAGGTGCAACAGGCCTCCTACGAGCAGTACTTC. Translation: CASKVQQASYEQYF.

This chain links TRBV6-6 with TRBJ2-7, with D maybe TRBD2 (5 bases). The CDR3 has 15 residues. Looked up from germline, CDR1 is MNHNY and CDR2 is SVGAGI (reference sequence). V shed 5 bases and J shed 2 bases, with 16 bases lying between them. The CDR3 here is CASSLASGNAYEQYF. CDR3 in DNA: TGTGCCAGCAGTCTAGCCTCCGGGAATGCCTACGAGCAGTACTTC.

The V and J genes are TRBV29-1 and TRBJ2-7; 8 nucleotides agree with TRBD1. The V gene's germline CDR1 is SQVTM and CDR2 ANQGSEA. V lost 7 bases, J lost 0 bases, and 8 bases stayed unmatched. CDR3 length equals 14 residues. The CDR3 loop reads CSAKDRALSYEQYF. The CDR3 DNA sequence: TGCAGCGCCAAGGACAGGGCACTCTCCTACGAGCAGTACTTC.

This clone showed up many times. The chain couples TRBV10-3 to TRBJ1-3; D not certain. Germline lookup yields CDR1 ENHRY and CDR2 SYGVKD. The V end was cut by 10 bases, the J end by 4 bases, with 11 bases between. This CDR3 is built from 12 residues. The CDR3 bases are TGTGCCACAGGACCGGCAGGAAACACCATATATTTT. It specifies CATGPAGNTIYF.